The present entry profiles one T cell receptor beta chain with its context. The antigen is not known. The protocol was immunoSEQ multiplex PCR, while the TCRdb copy is restricted to in-frame clones and leaves out a portion. The table records tens of thousands of clones, roughly nine tenths of them present only once. Germline V gene data show CDR1 as SGHTA and CDR2 as FQGTGA. CDR3 size: 16 residues. V shed 4 bases and J 6 bases; nucleotides not matched to a gene: 2. These data belong to a study of graft-versus-host responses after intestinal transplantation. Overall study findings and caveats: Among recipient marrow samples, GvH clones were found; some appeared first in ileum or blood. Circulating GvH clones peaking coincided with falling HvG clones soon after transplant.

The sequence was obtained from a human donor who received an intestinal transplant. The sequencing used unstimulated CD4+ T cells sorted from spleen or lymph node cells, collected before intestinal transplant. The chain uses TRBV7-3 and TRBJ2-2; 16 nucleotides match TRBD2. The CDR3 protein is CASSSGLAGGPGELFF. The CDR3 DNA sequence: TGTGCCAGCAGCTCGGGACTAGCGGGGGGGCCCGGGGAGCTGTTTTTT. The full variable domain, with the rest looked up from reference TRBV7-3 and TRBJ2-2, is GAGVSQTPSNKVTEKGKYVELRCDPISGHTALYWYRQSLGQGPEFLIYFQGTGAADDSGLPNDRFFAVRPEGSVSTLKIQRTERGDSAVYLCASSSGLAGGPGELFFGEGSRLTVL.